The TCR beta chain under discussion was sequenced for a study of cytomegalovirus exposure and HLA in healthy donors. V was clipped by 4 bases and J by 4 bases, with 4 bases between them. In germline, CDR1 is MDHEN, CDR2 SYDVKM. The CDR3 is made up of 11 amino acids. Primers for the PCR totalled 60 Vbeta and 13 Jbeta. The repertoire was sequenced with immunoSEQ multiplex PCR; TCRdb's copy has only in-frame clones and lacks some. This sample has about 130,000 clones, with 83% found just once. Study-wide results and caveats: Productive status was seen about 87% or about 30% of the time for most TCR beta V segments in an earlier analysis.

With regard to this clone: What it recognizes is unknown. Other nucleotide sequences in the sample specify the same CDR3.

The specimen was PBMCs. The chain uses TRBV28 and TRBJ1-2; D is uncertain. The receptor's source is a woman in her thirties or forties in good health and CMV-seropositive. CDR3: CASSSSYGYTF. The DNA of the CDR3 is TGTGCCAGCAGTTCGAGCTATGGCTACACCTTC.